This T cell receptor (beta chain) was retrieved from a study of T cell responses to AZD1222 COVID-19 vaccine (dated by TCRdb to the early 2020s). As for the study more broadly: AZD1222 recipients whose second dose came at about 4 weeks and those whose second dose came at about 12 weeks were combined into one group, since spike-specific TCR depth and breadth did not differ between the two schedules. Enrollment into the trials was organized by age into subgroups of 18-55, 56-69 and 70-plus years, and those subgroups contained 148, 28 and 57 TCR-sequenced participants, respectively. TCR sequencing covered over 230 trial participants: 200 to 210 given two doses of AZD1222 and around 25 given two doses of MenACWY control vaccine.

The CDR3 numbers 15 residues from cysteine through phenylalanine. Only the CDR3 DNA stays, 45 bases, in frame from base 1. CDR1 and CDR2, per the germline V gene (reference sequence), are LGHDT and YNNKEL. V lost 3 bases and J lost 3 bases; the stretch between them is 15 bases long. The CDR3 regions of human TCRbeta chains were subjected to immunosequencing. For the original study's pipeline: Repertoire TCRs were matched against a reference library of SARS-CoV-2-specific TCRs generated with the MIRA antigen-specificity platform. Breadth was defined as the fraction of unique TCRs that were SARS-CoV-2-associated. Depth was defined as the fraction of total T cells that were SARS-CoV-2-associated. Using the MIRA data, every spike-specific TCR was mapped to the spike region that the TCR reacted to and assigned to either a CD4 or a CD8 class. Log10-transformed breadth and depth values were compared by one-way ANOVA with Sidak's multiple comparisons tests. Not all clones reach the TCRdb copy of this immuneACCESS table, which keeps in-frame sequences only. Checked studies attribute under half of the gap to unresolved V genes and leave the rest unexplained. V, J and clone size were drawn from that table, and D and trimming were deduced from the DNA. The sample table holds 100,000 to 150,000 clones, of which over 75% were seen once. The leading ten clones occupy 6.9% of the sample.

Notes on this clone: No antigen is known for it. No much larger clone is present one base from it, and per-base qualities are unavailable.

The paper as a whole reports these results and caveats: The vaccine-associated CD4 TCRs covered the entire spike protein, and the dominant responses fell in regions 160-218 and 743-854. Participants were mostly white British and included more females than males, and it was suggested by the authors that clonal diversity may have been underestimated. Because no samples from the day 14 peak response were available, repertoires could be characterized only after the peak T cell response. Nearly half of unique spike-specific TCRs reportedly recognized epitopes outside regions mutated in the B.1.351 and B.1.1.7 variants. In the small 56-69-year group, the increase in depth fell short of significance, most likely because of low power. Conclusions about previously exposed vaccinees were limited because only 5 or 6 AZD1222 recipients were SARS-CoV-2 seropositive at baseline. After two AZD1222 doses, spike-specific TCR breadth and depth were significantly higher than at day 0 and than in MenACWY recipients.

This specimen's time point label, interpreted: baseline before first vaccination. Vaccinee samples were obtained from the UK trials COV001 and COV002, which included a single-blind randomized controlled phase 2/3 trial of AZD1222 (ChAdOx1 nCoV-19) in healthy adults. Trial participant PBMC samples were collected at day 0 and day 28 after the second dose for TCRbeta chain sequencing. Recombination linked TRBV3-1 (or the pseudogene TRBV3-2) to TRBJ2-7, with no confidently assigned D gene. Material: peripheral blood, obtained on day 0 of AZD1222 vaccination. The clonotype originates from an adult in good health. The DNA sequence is TGTGCCAGCAGCCAGCGACATGACGATTTCTACGAGCAGTACTTC. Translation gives CASSQRHDDFYEQYF.